A single T cell receptor (beta chain) is shown here with its context. This clonotype was detected ten times or more. Its antigen remains undetermined. No clone much larger than this one lies a single base away; base qualities are absent. This sample is part of a study of regulatory T cells in long-lasting Graves disease listed by TCRdb under 2021. In terms of the full investigation: Persistent Graves' disease meant more than 5 years of antithyroid drug treatment with TSH receptor autoantibodies that stayed positive. Patients with persistent Graves' disease were compared with patients with newly diagnosed Graves' disease using TCR sequencing and RNA sequencing of peripheral blood. The study took place in China and was registered as a clinical trial. A total of approximately 35 samples were covered by TCR sequencing, comprising approximately 13 persistent and approximately 20 newly diagnosed Graves' disease patients. In the clinical cohort, patients with persistent Graves' disease had used antithyroid drugs for an average of about 9.4 years. Overall results and qualifications from the work: Only the TCR beta chain was sequenced and analyzed. The study examined only peripheral blood because the primary lesion, thyroid tissue, could not be accessed. The authors noted that the small sample size was a limitation that may lower accuracy. Persistent Graves' disease patients showed lower TCR Shannon entropy and fewer highly expanded clones than newly diagnosed patients, suggesting clonal expansion. Patients with persistent disease shared more public clonotypes (around 2,500) than newly diagnosed patients did (966). Preferential use of TRBV28, TRBJ1-2 and TRBJ2-5 was observed in persistent disease, whereas TRBV20-1 and TRBJ2-1 were favored in newly diagnosed disease.

Receptor amplification or capture employed multiplex PCR. Sequencing took place on an Illumina HiSeq 4000. iRepertoire HTBI primers and Arm-PCR amplification of CDR3 regions were used to construct TCR beta libraries. PCR products were gel purified before sequencing. The original pipeline was this. Gene usage analysis of CDR3 amino acid clonotypes used the roughly 60 TRBV and around 14 TRBJ segments found across samples. Filtered high-quality paired reads were merged into contigs using COPE and FqMerger. BLAST was used to align contigs to the IMGT TRBV, TRBD and TRBJ reference genes, and CDR3 was defined following IMGT. Highly expanded clones were defined as clonotypes with a frequency above 0.1%. Shannon entropy served as the measure of repertoire diversity, while the Gini coefficient captured V-J evenness. A clonotype was considered public if more than one individual shared it. The raw public data were reprocessed by TCRdb itself: fastp quality trimming at Q25, MiXCR clonotype calling, in-frame beta chains only. A single entry per CDR3 protein holds the most common genes and DNA from its merged rows. TCRdb assigned the V and J calls; the authors' analysis was not used. This sample is represented by 400,000 to 450,000 distinct CDR3 sequences; around 22% of them were singletons. The ten largest clones take up about a quarter of the sample.

The sample's time point label, decoded: persistent/refractory GD, antithyroid drugs over 5 years with positive TRAb. For both TCR sequencing and RNA sequencing, RNA was extracted from PBMCs using TRIzol. Graves' disease was diagnosed according to American Thyroid Association guidelines. Recruitment of patients was carried out at an endocrinology department in Xi'an, China. Each patient gave 9 to 10 milliliters of peripheral blood, collected in an EDTA anticoagulant tube. Ficoll Paque Plus density gradient separation was used to isolate PBMCs, and no further T cell sorting was done. An Agilent 2100 Bioanalyzer and agarose gel were used to check RNA quality, while a NanoDrop 2000 measured RNA concentration. V is clipped by 8 bases and J by 2 bases, and the sequence between their germline boundaries is 16 bases long. Taken from the germline V gene, the CDR1 and CDR2 loops are SNHLY and FYNNEI. Inclusive of the bounding cysteine and phenylalanine, the CDR3 is 15 residues long. Just CDR3 DNA is preserved here, 45 bases in frame from base 1.

In this chain, TRBV2 is recombined with TRBJ1-5; no D segment can be confidently identified. The receptor was derived from a female donor with Graves disease. Sequencing used peripheral blood mononuclear cells (PBMCs), obtained when the disease was refractory, from a patient treated with antithyroid drugs. The sequenced DNA is TGTGCCAGCTCCCTTCGGTCTGGGGGCAATCAGCCCCAGCATTTT. It translates to CASSLRSGGNQPQHF.